Listed below are T cell receptor beta chains from one sample, sequenced in a study of CD8 T cells in ankylosing spondylitis. In TCRdb, the 5' RACE reads were re-called with MiXCR into one record per CDR3 protein. The top ten hold about 7% of the sample, which has 210,000 or so distinct CDR3 sequences, under 30% seen once. Input material: blood, either unsorted or a sorted T cell fraction (not recorded which). Source of these receptors: a male donor with ankylosing spondylitis or in good health (not recorded which). CDR3s leave out the opening cysteine and the closing phenylalanine or tryptophan. The D gene is left open where the match is weak.

V: TRBV20-1; J: TRBJ2-7; D: TRBD1; CDR3: SARDLDRGPYEQY
V: TRBV29-1; J: TRBJ2-1; D: .; CDR3: SGELYNEQF
V: TRBV9; J: TRBJ1-1; D: .; CDR3: ASSVSSGTEAF
V: TRBV5-5; J: TRBJ2-7; D: TRBD2; CDR3: ASSLKLAGYDEQY
V: TRBV10-3; J: TRBJ2-7; D: .; CDR3: AISESGTYEQY
V: TRBV5-5; J: TRBJ2-5; D: TRBD1; CDR3: ASSSGQGWETQY
V: TRBV5-1; J: TRBJ1-1; D: .; CDR3: ASSQTNTEAF
V: TRBV20-1; J: TRBJ2-5; D: .; CDR3: SAKWRTGLQETQY
V: TRBV12-3/TRBV12-4; J: TRBJ1-1; D: .; CDR3: ASSFWGTEAF
V: TRBV29-1; J: TRBJ2-1; D: TRBD2; CDR3: SVIAGGIYNEQF
V: TRBV20-1; J: TRBJ2-3; D: TRBD2; CDR3: SAIDSGGADTQY
V: TRBV20-1; J: TRBJ2-3; D: .; CDR3: SASTGAQTDTQY
V: TRBV28; J: TRBJ2-4; D: .; CDR3: ASSLLTGAKNIQY
V: TRBV6-1; J: TRBJ2-3; D: TRBD2; CDR3: ASRGDSTDTQY
V: TRBV11-2; J: TRBJ2-5; D: TRBD1; CDR3: ASSPFSPRWQGAPETQY
V: TRBV12-3/TRBV12-4; J: TRBJ2-3; D: TRBD2; CDR3: AGSQSGRGRAKDTQY
V: TRBV20-1; J: TRBJ2-7; D: .; CDR3: SAREKVEQY
V: TRBV5-5; J: TRBJ2-2; D: .; CDR3: ASSLAGDTGELF
V: TRBV13; J: TRBJ2-7; D: .; CDR3: ASSPTSRNEQY
V: TRBV6-2/TRBV6-3; J: TRBJ2-5; D: .; CDR3: ASSYSEETQY
V: TRBV29-1; J: TRBJ2-5; D: .; CDR3: SVAKQGPPGETQY
V: TRBV20-1; J: TRBJ2-7; D: TRBD1; CDR3: SARGQGARYEQY
V: TRBV15; J: TRBJ2-2; D: TRBD2; CDR3: ATSRVEGAGDTGELF
V: TRBV6-1; J: TRBJ2-2; D: .; CDR3: ASRVAPGYTGELF
V: TRBV20-1; J: TRBJ2-1; D: TRBD2; CDR3: SARVSGSTDEQF
V: TRBV4-3; J: TRBJ2-7; D: .; CDR3: ASSQDQSPGVEQY
V: TRBV28; J: TRBJ2-1; D: TRBD2; CDR3: ASSHSGNSNNEQF
V: TRBV29-1; J: TRBJ1-4; D: .; CDR3: SVGSGLREKLF
V: TRBV12-3/TRBV12-4; J: TRBJ2-7; D: TRBD1; CDR3: ASKTGTGGYEQY
V: TRBV11-2; J: TRBJ1-2; D: .; CDR3: ASTLGQDYYGYT
V: TRBV6-1; J: TRBJ2-3; D: .; CDR3: ASRRGRHTDTQY
V: TRBV20-1; J: TRBJ2-3; D: TRBD2; CDR3: SASSSGTSTDTQY
V: TRBV20-1; J: TRBJ2-2; D: TRBD1; CDR3: SATGQGAGELF
V: TRBV20-1; J: TRBJ2-1; D: TRBD2; CDR3: SADKEGLAGNNEQF
V: TRBV7-2; J: TRBJ2-1; D: TRBD2; CDR3: ASSSQPLAGVREQF
V: TRBV20-1; J: TRBJ1-4; D: TRBD1; CDR3: SAPPAGGTTNEKLF
V: TRBV6-1; J: TRBJ2-2; D: .; CDR3: AIRGPNTGELF
V: TRBV29-1; J: TRBJ2-1; D: TRBD2; CDR3: SATGLAGNEQF
V: TRBV12-3/TRBV12-4; J: TRBJ2-7; D: .; CDR3: ASSLVIGPRSSYEQY
V: TRBV10-3; J: TRBJ2-7; D: .; CDR3: AIGTDTYEQY
V: TRBV5-5; J: TRBJ2-1; D: TRBD2; CDR3: ASMRAGGHNEQF
V: TRBV24-1; J: TRBJ2-1; D: .; CDR3: ATRNSLGDEQF